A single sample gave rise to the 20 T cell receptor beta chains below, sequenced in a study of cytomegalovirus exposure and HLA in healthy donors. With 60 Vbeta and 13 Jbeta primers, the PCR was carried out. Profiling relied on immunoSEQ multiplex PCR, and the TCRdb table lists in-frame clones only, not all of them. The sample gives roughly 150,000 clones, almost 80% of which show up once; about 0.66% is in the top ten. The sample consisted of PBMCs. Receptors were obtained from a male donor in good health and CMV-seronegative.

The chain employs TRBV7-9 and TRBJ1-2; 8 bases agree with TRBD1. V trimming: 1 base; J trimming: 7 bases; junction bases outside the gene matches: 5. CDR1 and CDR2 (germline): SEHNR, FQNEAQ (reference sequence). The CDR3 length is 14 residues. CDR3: CASSLGAGGGGYTF. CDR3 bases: TGTGCCAGCAGCTTAGGGGCAGGGGGCGGTGGCTACACCTTC.

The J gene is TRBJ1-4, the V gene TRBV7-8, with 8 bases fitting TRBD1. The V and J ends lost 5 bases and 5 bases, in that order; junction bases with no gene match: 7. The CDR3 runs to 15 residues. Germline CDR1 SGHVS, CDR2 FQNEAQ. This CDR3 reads CASSDGTGVNEKLFF. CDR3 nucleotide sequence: TGTGCCAGCAGCGACGGGACAGGAGTAAATGAAAAACTGTTTTTT.

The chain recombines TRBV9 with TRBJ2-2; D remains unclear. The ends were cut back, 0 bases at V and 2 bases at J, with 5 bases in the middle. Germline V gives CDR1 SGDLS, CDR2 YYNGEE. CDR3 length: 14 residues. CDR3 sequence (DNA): TGTGCCAGCAGCGTAGAACTTAACACCGGGGAGCTGTTTTTT. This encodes CASSVELNTGELFF.

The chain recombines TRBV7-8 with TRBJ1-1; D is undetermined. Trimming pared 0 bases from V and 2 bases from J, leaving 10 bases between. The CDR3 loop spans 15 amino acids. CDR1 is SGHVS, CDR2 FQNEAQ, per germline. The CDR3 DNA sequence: TGTGCCAGCAGCTTAGCAACGGCGGTCAACACTGAAGCTTTCTTT. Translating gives CASSLATAVNTEAFF.

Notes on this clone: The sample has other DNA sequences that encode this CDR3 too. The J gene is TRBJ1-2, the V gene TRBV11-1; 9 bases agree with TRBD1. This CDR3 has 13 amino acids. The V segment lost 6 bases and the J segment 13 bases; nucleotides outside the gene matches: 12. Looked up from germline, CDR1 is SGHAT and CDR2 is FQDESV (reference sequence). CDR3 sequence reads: CASSLGQGKRVTF. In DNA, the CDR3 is TGTGCCAGCAGTCTTGGACAGGGGAAAAGAGTCACCTTC.

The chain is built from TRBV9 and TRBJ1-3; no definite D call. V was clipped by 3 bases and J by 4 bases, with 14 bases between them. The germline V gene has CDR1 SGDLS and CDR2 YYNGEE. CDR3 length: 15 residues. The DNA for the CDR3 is TGTGCCAGCAGCGCCCCGGGAAGCGTCGGAAACACCATATATTTT. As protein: CASSAPGSVGNTIYF. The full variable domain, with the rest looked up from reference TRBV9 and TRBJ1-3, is DSGVTQTPKHLITATGQRVTLRCSPRSGDLSVYWYQQSLDQGLQFLIQYYNGEERAKGNILERFSAQQFPDLHSELNLSSLELGDSALYFCASSAPGSVGNTIYFGEGSWLTVV.

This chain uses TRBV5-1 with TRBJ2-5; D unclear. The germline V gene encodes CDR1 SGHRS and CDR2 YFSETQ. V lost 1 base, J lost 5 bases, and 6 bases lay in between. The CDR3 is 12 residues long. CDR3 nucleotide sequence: TGCGCCAGCAGCTTGCCCTCGGAGACCCAGTACTTC. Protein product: CASSLPSETQYF.

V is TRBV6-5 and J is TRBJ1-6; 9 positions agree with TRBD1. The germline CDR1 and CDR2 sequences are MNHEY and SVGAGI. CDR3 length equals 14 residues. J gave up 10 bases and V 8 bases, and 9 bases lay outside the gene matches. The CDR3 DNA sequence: TGTGCCAGCGGATCCGGGACAGGGAGCTCACCCCTCCACTTT. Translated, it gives CASGSGTGSSPLHF.

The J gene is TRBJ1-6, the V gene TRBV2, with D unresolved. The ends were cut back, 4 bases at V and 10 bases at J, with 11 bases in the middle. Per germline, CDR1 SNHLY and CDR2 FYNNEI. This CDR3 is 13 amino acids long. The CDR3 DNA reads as TGTGCCAGCAGTGTGGAATCACTATCACCCCTCCACTTT. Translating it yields CASSVESLSPLHF.

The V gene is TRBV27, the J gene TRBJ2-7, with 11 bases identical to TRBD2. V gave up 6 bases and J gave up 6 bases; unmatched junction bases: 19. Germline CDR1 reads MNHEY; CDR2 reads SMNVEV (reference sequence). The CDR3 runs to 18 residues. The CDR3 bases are TGTGCCAGCAGCCCCCGTTTGGGGCTAGCGGGAGGAGGAGGCGAGCAGTACTTC. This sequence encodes CASSPRLGLAGGGGEQYF.

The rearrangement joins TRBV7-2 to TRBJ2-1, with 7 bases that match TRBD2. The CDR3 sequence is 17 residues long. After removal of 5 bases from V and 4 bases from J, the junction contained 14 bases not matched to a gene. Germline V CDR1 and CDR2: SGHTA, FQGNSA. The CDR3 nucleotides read TGTGCCAGCAGCCCCCGGAGAGGCGGGGGTACATACAATGAGCAGTTCTTC. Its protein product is CASSPRRGGGTYNEQFF.

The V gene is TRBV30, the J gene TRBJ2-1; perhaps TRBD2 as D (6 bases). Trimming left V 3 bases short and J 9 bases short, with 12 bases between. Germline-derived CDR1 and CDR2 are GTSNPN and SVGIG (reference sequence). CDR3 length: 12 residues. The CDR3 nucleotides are TGTGCCTGGAGGCCGGAGGGTAGTGAGCAGTTCTTC. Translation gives CAWRPEGSEQFF.

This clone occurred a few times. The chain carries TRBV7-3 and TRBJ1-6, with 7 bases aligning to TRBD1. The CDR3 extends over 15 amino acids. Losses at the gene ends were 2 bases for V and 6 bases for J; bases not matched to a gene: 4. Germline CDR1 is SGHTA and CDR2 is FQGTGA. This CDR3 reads CASSLDRVGNSPLHF. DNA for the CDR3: TGTGCCAGCAGCTTAGACAGGGTCGGTAATTCACCCCTCCACTTT.

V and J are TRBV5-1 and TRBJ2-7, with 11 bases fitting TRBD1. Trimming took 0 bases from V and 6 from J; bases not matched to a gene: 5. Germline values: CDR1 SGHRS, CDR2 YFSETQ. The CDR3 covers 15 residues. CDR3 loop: CASSLGGTGGSEQYF. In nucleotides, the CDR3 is TGCGCCAGCAGCTTGGGGGGGACAGGGGGGAGCGAGCAGTACTTC.

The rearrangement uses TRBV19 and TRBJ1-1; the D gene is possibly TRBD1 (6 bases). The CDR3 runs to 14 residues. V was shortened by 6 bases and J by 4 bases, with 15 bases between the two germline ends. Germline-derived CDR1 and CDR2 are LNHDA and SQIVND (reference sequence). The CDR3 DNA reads TGTGCCAGTAGCGAAACAGGGTGGAGCACTGAAGCTTTCTTT. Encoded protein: CASSETGWSTEAFF.

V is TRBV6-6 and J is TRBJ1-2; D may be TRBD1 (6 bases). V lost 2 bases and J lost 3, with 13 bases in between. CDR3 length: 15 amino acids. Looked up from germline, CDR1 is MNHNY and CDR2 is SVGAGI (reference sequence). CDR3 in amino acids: CASSYPAGEHYGYTF. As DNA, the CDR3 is TGTGCCAGCAGTTACCCCGCAGGGGAGCACTATGGCTACACCTTC.

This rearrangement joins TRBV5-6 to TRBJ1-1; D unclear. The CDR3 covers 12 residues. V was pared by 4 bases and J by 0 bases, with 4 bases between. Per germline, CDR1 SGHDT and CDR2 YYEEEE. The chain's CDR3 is CASSRLNTEAFF. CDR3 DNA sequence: TGTGCCAGCAGCCGTCTGAACACTGAAGCTTTCTTT. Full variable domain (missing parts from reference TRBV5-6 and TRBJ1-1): DAGVTQSPTHLIKTRGQQVTLRCSPKSGHDTVSWYQQALGQGPQFIFQYYEEEERQRGNFPDRFSGHQFPNYSSELNVNALLLGDSALYLCASSRLNTEAFFGQGTRLTVV.

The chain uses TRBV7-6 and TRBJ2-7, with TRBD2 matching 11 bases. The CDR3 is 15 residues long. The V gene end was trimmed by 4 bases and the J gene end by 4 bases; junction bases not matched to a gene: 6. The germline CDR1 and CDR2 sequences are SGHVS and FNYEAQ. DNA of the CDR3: TGTGCCAGCAGCTCCTTAGCGGGGGGGACATACGAGCAGTACTTC. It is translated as CASSSLAGGTYEQYF.

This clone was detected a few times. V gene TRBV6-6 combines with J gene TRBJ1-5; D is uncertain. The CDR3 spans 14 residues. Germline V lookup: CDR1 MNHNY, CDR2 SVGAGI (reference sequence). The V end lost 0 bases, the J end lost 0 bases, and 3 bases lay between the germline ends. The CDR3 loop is CASSYSSSNQPQHF. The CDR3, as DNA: TGTGCCAGCAGTTACTCGAGTAGCAATCAGCCCCAGCATTTT.

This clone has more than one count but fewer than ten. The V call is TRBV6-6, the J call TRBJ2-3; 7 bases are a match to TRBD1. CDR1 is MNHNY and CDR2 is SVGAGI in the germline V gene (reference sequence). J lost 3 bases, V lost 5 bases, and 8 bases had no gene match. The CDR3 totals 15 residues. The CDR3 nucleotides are TGTGCCAGCAGTCCACAGGGGAGAGGGACAGATACGCAGTATTTT. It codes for CASSPQGRGTDTQYF.